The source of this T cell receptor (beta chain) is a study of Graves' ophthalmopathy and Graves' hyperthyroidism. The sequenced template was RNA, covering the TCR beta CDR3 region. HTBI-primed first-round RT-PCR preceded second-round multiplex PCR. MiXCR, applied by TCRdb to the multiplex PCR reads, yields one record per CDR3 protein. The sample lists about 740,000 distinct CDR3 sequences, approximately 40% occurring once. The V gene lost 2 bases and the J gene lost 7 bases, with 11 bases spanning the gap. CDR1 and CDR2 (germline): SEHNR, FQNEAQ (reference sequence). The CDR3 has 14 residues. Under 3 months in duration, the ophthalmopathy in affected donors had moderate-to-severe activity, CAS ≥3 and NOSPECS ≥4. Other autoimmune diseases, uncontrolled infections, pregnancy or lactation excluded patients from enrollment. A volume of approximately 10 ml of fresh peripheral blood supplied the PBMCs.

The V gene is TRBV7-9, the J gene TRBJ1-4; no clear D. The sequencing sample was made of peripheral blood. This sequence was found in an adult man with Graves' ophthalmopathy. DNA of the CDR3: TGTGCCAGCAGCTTATCCATCCCTGGTGAAAAACTGTTTTTT. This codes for CASSLSIPGEKLFF.